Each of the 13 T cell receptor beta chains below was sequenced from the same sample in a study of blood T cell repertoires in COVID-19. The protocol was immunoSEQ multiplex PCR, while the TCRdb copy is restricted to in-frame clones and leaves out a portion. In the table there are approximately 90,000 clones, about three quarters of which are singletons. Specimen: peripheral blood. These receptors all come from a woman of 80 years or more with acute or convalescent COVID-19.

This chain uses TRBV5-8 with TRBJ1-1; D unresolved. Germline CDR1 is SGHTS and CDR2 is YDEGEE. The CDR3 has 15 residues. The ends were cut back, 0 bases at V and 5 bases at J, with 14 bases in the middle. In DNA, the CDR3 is TGTGCCAGCAGCTTGGGTCCCAGGCGTGAGACTGAAGCTTTCTTT. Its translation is CASSLGPRRETEAFF. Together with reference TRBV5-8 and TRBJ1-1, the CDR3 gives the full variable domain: EAGVTQSPTHLIKTRGQQATLRCSPISGHTSVYWYQQALGLGLQFLLWYDEGEERNRGNFPPRFSGRQFPNYSSELNVNALELEDSALYLCASSLGPRRETEAFFGQGTRLTVV.

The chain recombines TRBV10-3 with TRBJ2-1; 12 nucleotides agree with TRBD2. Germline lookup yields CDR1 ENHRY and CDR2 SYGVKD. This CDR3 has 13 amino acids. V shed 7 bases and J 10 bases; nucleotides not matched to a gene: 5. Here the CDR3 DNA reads TGTGCCATCACACTAGCGGGGGGACGCGAGCAGTTCTTC. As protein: CAITLAGGREQFF.

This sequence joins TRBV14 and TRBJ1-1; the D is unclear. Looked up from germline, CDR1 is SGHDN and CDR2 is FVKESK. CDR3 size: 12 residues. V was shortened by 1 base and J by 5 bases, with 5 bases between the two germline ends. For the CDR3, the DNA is TGTGCCAGCAGCCAAGGAGGGACTGAAGCTTTCTTT. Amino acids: CASSQGGTEAFF.

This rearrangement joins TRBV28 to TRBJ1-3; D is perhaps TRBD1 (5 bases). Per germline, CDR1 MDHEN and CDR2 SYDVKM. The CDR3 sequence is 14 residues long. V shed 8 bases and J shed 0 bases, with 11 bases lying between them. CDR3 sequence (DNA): TGTGCCAGCCTTGGGGCTCTCTCTGGAAACACCATATATTTT. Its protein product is CASLGALSGNTIYF.

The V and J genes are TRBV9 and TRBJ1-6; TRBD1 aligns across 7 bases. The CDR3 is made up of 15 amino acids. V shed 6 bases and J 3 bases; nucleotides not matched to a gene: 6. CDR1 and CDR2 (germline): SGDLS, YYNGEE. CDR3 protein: CASTSGQLYNSPLHF. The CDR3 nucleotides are TGTGCCAGCACCTCGGGACAGCTCTATAATTCACCCCTCCACTTT.

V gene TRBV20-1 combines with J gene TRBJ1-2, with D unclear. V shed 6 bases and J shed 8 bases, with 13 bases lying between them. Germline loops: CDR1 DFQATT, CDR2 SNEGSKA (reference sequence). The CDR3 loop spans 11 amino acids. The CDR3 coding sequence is TGCAGTGCGGCGAGGAGGAGCGGCTACACCTTC. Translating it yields CSAARRSGYTF.

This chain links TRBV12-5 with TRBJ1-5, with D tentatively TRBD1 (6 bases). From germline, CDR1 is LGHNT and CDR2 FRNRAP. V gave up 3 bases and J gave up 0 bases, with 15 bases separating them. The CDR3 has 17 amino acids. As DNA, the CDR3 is TGTGCTAGTGGTTTAGGGGACACCTTAATTAGCAATCAGCCCCAGCATTTT. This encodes CASGLGDTLISNQPQHF.

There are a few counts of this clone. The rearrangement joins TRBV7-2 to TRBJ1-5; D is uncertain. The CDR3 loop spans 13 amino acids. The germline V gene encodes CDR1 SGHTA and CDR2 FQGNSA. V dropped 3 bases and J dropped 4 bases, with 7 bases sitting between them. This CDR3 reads CASSFEWNQPQHF. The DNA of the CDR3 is TGTGCCAGCAGCTTCGAGTGGAATCAGCCCCAGCATTTT.

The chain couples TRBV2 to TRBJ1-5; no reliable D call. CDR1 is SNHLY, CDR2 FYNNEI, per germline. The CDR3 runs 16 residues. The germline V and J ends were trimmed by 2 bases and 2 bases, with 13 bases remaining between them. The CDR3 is CASSELGGNGNQPQHF. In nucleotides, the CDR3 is TGTGCCAGCAGTGAACTGGGAGGTAACGGCAATCAGCCCCAGCATTTT.

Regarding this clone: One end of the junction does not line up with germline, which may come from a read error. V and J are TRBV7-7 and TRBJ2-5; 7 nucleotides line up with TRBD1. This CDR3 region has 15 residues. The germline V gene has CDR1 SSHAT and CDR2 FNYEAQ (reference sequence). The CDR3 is CASSSDGTVGETQYF. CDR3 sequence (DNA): TGTGCTAGCAGTTCGGATGGGACAGTTGGAGAGACCCAGTACTTC.

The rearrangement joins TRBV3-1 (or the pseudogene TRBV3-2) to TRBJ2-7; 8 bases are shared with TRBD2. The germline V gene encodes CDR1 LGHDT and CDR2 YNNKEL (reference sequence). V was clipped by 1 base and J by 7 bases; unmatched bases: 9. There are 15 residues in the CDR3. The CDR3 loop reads CASSQVIGGAGEQYF. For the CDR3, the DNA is TGTGCCAGCAGCCAAGTCATCGGGGGGGCGGGTGAGCAGTACTTC.

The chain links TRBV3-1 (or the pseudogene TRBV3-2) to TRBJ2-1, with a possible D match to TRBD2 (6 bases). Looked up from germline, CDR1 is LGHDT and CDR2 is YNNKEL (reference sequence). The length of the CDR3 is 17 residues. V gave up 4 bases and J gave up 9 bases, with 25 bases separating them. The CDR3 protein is CASSPLARDFHWGEQFF. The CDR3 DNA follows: TGTGCCAGCAGCCCCCTGGCCCGGGACTTCCATTGGGGTGAGCAGTTCTTC.

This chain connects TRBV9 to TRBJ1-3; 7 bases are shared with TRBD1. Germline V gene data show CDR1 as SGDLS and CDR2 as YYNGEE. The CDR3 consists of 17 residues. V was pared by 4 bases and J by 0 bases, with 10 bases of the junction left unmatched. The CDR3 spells CASSLGTVGTSGNTIYF. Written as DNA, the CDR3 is TGTGCCAGCAGCCTTGGGACAGTTGGGACCTCTGGAAACACCATATATTTT.